These 17 T cell receptor beta chains were all obtained from the same sample, sequenced in a study of blood T cell repertoires in COVID-19. Using immunoSEQ multiplex PCR, the repertoire was profiled, and TCRdb retains in-frame clones only, with some absent. The table lists about 31,000 clones, 91% of them singletons. Sequenced: peripheral blood. All receptors derive from a man aged 55 to 70 with acute or convalescent COVID-19.

The chain joins TRBV2 to TRBJ1-5; perhaps TRBD1 as D (5 bases). Germline V gene lookup returns CDR1 SNHLY and CDR2 FYNNEI. The CDR3 extends over 13 amino acids. The germline V and J ends were trimmed by 4 bases and 1 base, with 5 bases remaining between them. The chain's CDR3 is CASSAGSNQPQHF. In DNA form, the CDR3 reads TGTGCCAGCAGTGCAGGGAGCAATCAGCCCCAGCATTTT.

The gene calls are TRBV6-5 and TRBJ2-1; TRBD1 matches 8 bases. Germline-derived CDR1 and CDR2 are MNHEY and SVGAGI. The CDR3 runs 13 residues. V lost 6 bases and J lost 7; bases outside the gene matches: 5. CDR3 residues: CASRLTGANEQFF. The DNA of the CDR3 is TGTGCCAGCAGGCTGACAGGGGCGAATGAGCAGTTCTTC.

V and J are TRBV5-1 and TRBJ1-2; D is possibly TRBD1 (5 bases). The CDR3 totals 14 residues. V was pared by 2 bases and J by 8 bases, with 16 bases between. From germline, CDR1 is SGHRS and CDR2 YFSETQ. The DNA for the CDR3 is TGCGCCAGCAGCTTCCCGGGACGGGCGGGAGGCTACACCTTC. This encodes CASSFPGRAGGYTF. The full variable domain, with the rest looked up from reference TRBV5-1 and TRBJ1-2, is KAGVTQTPRYLIKTRGQQVTLSCSPISGHRSVSWYQQTPGQGLQFLFEYFSETQRNKGNFPGRFSGRQFSNSRSEMNVSTLELGDSALYLCASSFPGRAGGYTFGSGTRLTVV.

Comment on this clone: A junction end diverges from the germline sequence, so it may reflect a read error. The rearrangement links TRBV7-7 to TRBJ2-5; TRBD2 might be the D (5 bases). The length of the CDR3 is 14 residues. CDR1 and CDR2 from the germline V gene are SSHAT and FNYEAQ (reference sequence). The CDR3 DNA sequence: TGTGCTAGCAGCCCGACGGGGATCCAAGAGACCCAGTACTTC. Encoded protein: CASSPTGIQETQYF.

J is TRBJ2-2 and V is TRBV13, with TRBD2 matching 13 bases. The CDR3 is 19 residues long. V trimming: 0 bases; J trimming: 1 base; junction bases outside the gene matches: 5. The germline V gene encodes CDR1 PRHDT and CDR2 FYEKMQ (reference sequence). This CDR3 reads CASSLGVRTSGRNTGELFF. The CDR3 bases are TGTGCCAGCAGCTTAGGTGTCAGGACTAGCGGGAGGAACACCGGGGAGCTGTTTTTT. The complete variable domain, with remaining parts taken from reference TRBV13 and TRBJ2-2, reads AAGVIQSPRHLIKEKRETATLKCYPIPRHDTVYWYQQGPGQDPQFLISFYEKMQSDKGSIPDRFSAQQFSDYHSELNMSSLELGDSALYFCASSLGVRTSGRNTGELFFGEGSRLTVL.

The chain has TRBV7-9 and TRBJ2-2, with a weak D call TRBD1 (6 bases). Trimming pared 5 bases from V and 8 bases from J, leaving 18 bases between. The germline CDR1 and CDR2 sequences are SEHNR and FQNEAQ (reference sequence). This CDR3 comprises 15 residues. For the CDR3, the DNA is TGTGCCAGCAGCGACCGGGACATGGGGTATGGGGAGCTGTTTTTT. Its protein product is CASSDRDMGYGELFF.

The V call is TRBV6-5, the J call TRBJ2-7, with 14 bases identical to TRBD2. J gave up 7 bases and V 8 bases, and 7 bases lay outside the gene matches. CDR3 length: 14 residues. The V gene's germline CDR1 is MNHEY and CDR2 SVGAGI. The CDR3 bases are TGTGCCAGCCGACTAGCGGGAGGGCCGAAAGAGCAGTACTTC. This codes for CASRLAGGPKEQYF.

V gene TRBV11-2 combines with J gene TRBJ2-7; the D gene is possibly TRBD2 (6 bases). The ends were cut back, 5 bases at V and 1 base at J, with 9 bases in the middle. The CDR3 totals 13 residues. From germline, CDR1 is SGHAT and CDR2 FQNNGV. The CDR3 here is CASSLGTSYEQYV. As DNA, the CDR3 is TGTGCCAGCAGCCTCGGGACTTCCTACGAGCAGTACGTC.

The V call is TRBV5-6, the J call TRBJ2-1; TRBD1 agrees at 7 bases. The CDR3 length is 14 residues. Germline loops: CDR1 SGHDT, CDR2 YYEEEE. V lost 6 bases, J lost 0 bases, and 3 bases stayed unmatched. This chain's CDR3 is CASKGQSSYNEQFF. The CDR3, as DNA: TGTGCCAGCAAGGGACAGAGCTCCTACAATGAGCAGTTCTTC.

The chain carries TRBV7-9 and TRBJ2-1; the match to TRBD2 covers 9 bases. J gave up 8 bases and V 4 bases, and 6 bases lay outside the gene matches. This CDR3 comprises 14 residues. Looked up from germline, CDR1 is SEHNR and CDR2 is FQNEAQ (reference sequence). The CDR3 DNA follows: TGTGCCAGCAGCTATGGACTAGCGCTGGATGAGCAGTTCTTC. Residues: CASSYGLALDEQFF.

The CDR3 sequence: CASRGIPFRARGGPGELFF. The CDR3 DNA follows: TGTGCCAGCAGGGGTATACCTTTTCGAGCGAGGGGAGGGCCGGGGGAGCTGTTTTTT. The rearrangement joins TRBV2 to TRBJ2-2, with TRBD2 matching over 7 bases. Unmatched junction bases numbered 24, after V lost 6 bases and J lost 8 bases. Germline lookup yields CDR1 SNHLY and CDR2 FYNNEI. This CDR3 region has 19 residues.

The gene calls are TRBV24-1 and TRBJ1-5; 9 nucleotides align to TRBD1. The V and J ends lost 4 bases and 6 bases, in that order; junction bases with no gene match: 6. The CDR3 contains 15 residues. CDR1 and CDR2 from the germline V gene are KGHDR and SFDVKD. For the CDR3, the DNA is TGTGCCACCAGTGACTCGGGACAGGGAGCTCAGCCCCAGCATTTT. It translates to CATSDSGQGAQPQHF.

The chain recombines TRBV28 with TRBJ2-7; TRBD1 aligns across 8 bases. The CDR3 totals 15 residues. Germline V gene sequence: CDR1 MDHEN, CDR2 SYDVKM. V was pared by 5 bases and J by 4 bases, with 10 bases of the junction left unmatched. The CDR3 sequence: CASSASGTGVYEQYF. CDR3 in DNA: TGTGCCAGCAGTGCCTCCGGGACAGGAGTATACGAGCAGTACTTC.

J is TRBJ2-5 and V is TRBV11-3; 13 bases fit TRBD2. Germline-derived CDR1 and CDR2 are SGHNT and YENEEA. Losses at the gene ends were 5 bases for V and 5 bases for J; bases not matched to a gene: 8. CDR3 length: 16 residues. The CDR3 reads CASSIRTSGSTETQYF. In DNA, the CDR3 is TGTGCCAGCAGCATCCGGACTAGCGGGAGTACGGAGACCCAGTACTTC.

The V gene is TRBV5-6, the J gene TRBJ2-7; D is unresolved. V was trimmed by 0 bases and J by 2 bases, leaving 9 bases between them. CDR1 SGHDT and CDR2 YYEEEE come from the germline V gene. The CDR3 has 14 residues. DNA for the CDR3: TGTGCCAGCAGCTTGGTGACACGCACCTACGAGCAGTACTTC. Its translation: CASSLVTRTYEQYF.

J is TRBJ2-5 and V is TRBV9, with D possibly matching TRBD1 (5 bases). Deletions cut 3 bases from V and 0 bases from J, with 6 bases between. Germline CDR1 reads SGDLS; CDR2 reads YYNGEE. This CDR3 has 13 residues. The CDR3 loop reads CASSAGNQETQYF. CDR3 bases: TGTGCCAGCAGCGCAGGGAACCAAGAGACCCAGTACTTC.

In this sample, this clone turned up a few times. The rearrangement uses TRBV14 and TRBJ2-3; tentatively, D is TRBD2 (5 bases). V lost 4 bases and J 1 base, leaving 12 bases between the germline ends. The germline V gene encodes CDR1 SGHDN and CDR2 FVKESK. This CDR3 contains 15 residues. The CDR3 sequence is CASSPIRGRTDTQYF. The CDR3 bases are TGTGCCAGCAGCCCGATTCGGGGTCGCACAGATACGCAGTATTTT.